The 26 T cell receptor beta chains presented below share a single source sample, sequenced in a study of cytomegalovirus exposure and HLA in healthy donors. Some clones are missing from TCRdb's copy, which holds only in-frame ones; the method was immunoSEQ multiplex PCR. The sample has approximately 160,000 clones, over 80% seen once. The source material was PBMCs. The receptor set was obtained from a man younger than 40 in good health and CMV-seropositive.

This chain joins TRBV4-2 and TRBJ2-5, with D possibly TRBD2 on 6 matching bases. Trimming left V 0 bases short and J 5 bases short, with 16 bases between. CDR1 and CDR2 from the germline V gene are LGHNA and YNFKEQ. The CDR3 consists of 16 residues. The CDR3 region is CASSQERNSREETQYF. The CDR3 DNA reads TGTGCCAGCAGCCAAGAAAGGAACAGCCGGGAGGAGACCCAGTACTTC.

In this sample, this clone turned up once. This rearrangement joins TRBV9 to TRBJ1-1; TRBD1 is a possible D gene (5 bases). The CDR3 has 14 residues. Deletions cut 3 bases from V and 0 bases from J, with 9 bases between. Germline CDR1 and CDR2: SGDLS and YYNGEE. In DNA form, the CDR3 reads TGTGCCAGCAGCGCGACAGAACTGAACACTGAAGCTTTCTTT. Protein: CASSATELNTEAFF.

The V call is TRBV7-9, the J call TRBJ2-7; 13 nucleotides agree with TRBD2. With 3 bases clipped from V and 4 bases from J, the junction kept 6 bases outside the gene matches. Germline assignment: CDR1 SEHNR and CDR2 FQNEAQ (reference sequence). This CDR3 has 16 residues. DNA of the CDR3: TGTGCCAGCAGCTTTGCTAGGACTAGCGGGGGTTACGAGCAGTACTTC. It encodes CASSFARTSGGYEQYF.

The CDR3 DNA reads TGTGCCAGCTGCCTAAAACAGGGTGCGTACGAGCAGTACTTC. Translating gives CASCLKQGAYEQYF. V and J are TRBV6-5 and TRBJ2-7; D is perhaps TRBD1 (6 bases). V lost 8 bases to trimming and J lost 4 bases, with 18 bases between them. The CDR3 contains 14 residues. The germline V gene has CDR1 MNHEY and CDR2 SVGAGI.

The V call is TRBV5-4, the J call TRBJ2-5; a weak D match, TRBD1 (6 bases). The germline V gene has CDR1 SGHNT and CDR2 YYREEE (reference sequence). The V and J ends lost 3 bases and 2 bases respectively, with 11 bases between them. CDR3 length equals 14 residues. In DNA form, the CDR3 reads TGTGCCAGCAGCTCCGACAGGAGGCAAGAGACCCAGTACTTC. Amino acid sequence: CASSSDRRQETQYF.

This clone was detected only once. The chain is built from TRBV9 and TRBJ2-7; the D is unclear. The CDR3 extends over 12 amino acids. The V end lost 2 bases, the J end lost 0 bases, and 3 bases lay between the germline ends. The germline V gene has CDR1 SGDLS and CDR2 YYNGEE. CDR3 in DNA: TGTGCCAGCAGCGTTCTCTCCTACGAGCAGTACTTC. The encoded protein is CASSVLSYEQYF.

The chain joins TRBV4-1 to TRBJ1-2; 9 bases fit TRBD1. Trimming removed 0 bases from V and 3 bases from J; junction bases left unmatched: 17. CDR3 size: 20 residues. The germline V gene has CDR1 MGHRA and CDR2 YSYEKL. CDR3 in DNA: TGCGCCAGCAGCCAAGATTCGGGACAGGGTTATGAATATCAGGACTATGGCTACACCTTC. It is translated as CASSQDSGQGYEYQDYGYTF.

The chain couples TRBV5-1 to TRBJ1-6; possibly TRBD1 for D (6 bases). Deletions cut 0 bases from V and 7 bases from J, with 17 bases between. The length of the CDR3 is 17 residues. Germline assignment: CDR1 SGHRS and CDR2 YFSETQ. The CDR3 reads CASSLGFRGNINSPLHF. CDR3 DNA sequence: TGCGCCAGCAGCTTGGGTTTCAGGGGCAATATCAATTCACCCCTCCACTTT.

DNA of the CDR3: TGTGCCAGCAGCCCCACGTCCGGGGTCGCCTACGAGCAGTACTTC. This encodes CASSPTSGVAYEQYF. The rearrangement uses TRBV7-2 and TRBJ2-7; weak D call: TRBD2 (5 bases). The V gene lost 5 bases and the J gene lost 2 bases, with 16 bases spanning the gap. The length of the CDR3 is 15 residues. Germline lookup yields CDR1 SGHTA and CDR2 FQGNSA.

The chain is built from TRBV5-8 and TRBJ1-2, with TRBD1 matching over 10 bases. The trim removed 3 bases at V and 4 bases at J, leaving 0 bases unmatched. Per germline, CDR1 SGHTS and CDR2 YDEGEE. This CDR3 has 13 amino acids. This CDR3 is CASSWTGGYGYTF. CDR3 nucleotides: TGTGCCAGCAGCTGGACAGGGGGCTATGGCTACACCTTC.

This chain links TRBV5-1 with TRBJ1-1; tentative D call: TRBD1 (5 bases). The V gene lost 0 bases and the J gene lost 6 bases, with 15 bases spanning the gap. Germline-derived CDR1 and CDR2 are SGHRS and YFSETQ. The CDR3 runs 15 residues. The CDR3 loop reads CASSLVRGDYAEAFF. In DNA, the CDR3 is TGCGCCAGCAGCTTGGTACGGGGGGATTACGCTGAAGCTTTCTTT.

CDR3 amino acids: CASSYGTGDEQFF. The DNA for the CDR3 is TGTGCCAGCAGTTACGGGACAGGGGATGAGCAGTTCTTC. The gene calls are TRBV6-5 and TRBJ2-1, with 10 bases aligning to TRBD1. The CDR3 covers 13 residues. After removal of 2 bases from V and 8 bases from J, the junction contained 0 bases not matched to a gene. Germline loops: CDR1 MNHEY, CDR2 SVGAGI.

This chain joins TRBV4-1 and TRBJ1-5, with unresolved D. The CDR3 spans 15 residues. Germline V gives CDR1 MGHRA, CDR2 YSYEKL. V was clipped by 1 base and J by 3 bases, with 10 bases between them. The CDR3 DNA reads TGCGCCAGCAGCCAAGGTAACAGTCTCAATCAGCCCCAGCATTTT. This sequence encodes CASSQGNSLNQPQHF.

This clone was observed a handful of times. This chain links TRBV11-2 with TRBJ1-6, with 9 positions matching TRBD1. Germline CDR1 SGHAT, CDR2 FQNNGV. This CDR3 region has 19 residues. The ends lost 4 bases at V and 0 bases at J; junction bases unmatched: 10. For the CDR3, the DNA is TGTGCCAGCAGCTCCCGGGACAGGGTTCTGAGCTCCTATAATTCACCCCTCCACTTT. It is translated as CASSSRDRVLSSYNSPLHF.

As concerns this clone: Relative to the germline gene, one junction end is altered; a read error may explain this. This CDR3 is CASSWSENEQFF. CDR3 DNA sequence: TGTGCTAGCAGTTGGAGTGAGAATGAGCAGTTCTTC. The V call is TRBV7-7, the J call TRBJ2-1; D call uncertain. In germline, CDR1 is SSHAT, CDR2 FNYEAQ (reference sequence). This CDR3 spans 12 amino acids.

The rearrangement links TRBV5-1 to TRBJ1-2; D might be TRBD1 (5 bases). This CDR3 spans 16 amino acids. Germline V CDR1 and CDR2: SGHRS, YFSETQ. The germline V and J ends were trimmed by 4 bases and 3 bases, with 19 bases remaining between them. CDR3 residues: CASSPGTPAGHYGYTF. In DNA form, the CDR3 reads TGCGCCAGCAGCCCTGGGACTCCCGCCGGTCACTATGGCTACACCTTC.

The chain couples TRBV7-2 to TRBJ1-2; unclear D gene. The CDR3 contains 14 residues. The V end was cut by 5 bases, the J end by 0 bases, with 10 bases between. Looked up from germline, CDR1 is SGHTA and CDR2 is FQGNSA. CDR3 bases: TGTGCCAGCAGCCAAATCATAGCTAACTATGGCTACACCTTC. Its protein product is CASSQIIANYGYTF.

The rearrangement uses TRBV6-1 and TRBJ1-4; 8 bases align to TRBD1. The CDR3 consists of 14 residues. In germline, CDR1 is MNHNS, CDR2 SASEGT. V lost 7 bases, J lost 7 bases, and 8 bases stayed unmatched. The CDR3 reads CASIQDRAGEKLFF. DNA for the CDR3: TGTGCCAGCATTCAGGACAGGGCGGGTGAAAAACTGTTTTTT.

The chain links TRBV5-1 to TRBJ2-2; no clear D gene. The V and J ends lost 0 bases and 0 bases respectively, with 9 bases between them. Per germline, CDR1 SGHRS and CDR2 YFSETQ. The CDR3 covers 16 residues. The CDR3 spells CASSLVPGSNTGELFF. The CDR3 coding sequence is TGCGCCAGCAGCTTGGTTCCAGGATCGAACACCGGGGAGCTGTTTTTT. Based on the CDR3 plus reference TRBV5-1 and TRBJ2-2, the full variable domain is KAGVTQTPRYLIKTRGQQVTLSCSPISGHRSVSWYQQTPGQGLQFLFEYFSETQRNKGNFPGRFSGRQFSNSRSEMNVSTLELGDSALYLCASSLVPGSNTGELFFGEGSRLTVL.

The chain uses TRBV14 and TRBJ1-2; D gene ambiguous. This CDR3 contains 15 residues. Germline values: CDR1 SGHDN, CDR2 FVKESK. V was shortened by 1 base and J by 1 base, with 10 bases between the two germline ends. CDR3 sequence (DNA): TGTGCCAGCAGCCAAGGGGCCCTGATTAACTATGGCTACACCTTC. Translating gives CASSQGALINYGYTF.

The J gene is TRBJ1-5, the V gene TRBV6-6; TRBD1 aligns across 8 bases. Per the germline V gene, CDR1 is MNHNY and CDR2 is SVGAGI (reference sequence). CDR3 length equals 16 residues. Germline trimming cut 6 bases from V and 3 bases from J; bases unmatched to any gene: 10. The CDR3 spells CASSLTRTGHNQPQHF. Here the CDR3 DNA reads TGTGCCAGCAGCTTGACTAGGACAGGGCACAATCAGCCCCAGCATTTT.

CDR3 region: CASSQVRGAGNEQFF. In DNA, the CDR3 is TGCGCCAGCAGCCAAGTTCGGGGGGCCGGCAATGAGCAGTTCTTC. The chain is built from TRBV4-3 and TRBJ2-1; possibly TRBD2 for D (7 bases). Trimming stripped 1 base from V and 6 bases from J, with 13 bases between. Germline CDR1 is LGHNA and CDR2 is YSLEER. CDR3 size: 15 residues.

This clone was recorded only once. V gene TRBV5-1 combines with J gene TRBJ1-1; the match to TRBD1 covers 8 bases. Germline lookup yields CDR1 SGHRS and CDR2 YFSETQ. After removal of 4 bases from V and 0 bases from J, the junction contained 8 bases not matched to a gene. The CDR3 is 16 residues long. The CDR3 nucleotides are TGCGCCAGCAGCGGGCCAGGGGGCTTCATGAACACTGAAGCTTTCTTT. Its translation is CASSGPGGFMNTEAFF.

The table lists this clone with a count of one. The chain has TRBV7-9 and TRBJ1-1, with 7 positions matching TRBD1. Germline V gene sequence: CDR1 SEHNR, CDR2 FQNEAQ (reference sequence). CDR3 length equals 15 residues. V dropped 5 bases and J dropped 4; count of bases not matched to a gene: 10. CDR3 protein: CASSAGQAIATEAFF. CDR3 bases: TGTGCCAGCAGCGCAGGACAGGCTATCGCCACTGAAGCTTTCTTT.

In nucleotides, the CDR3 is TGTGCCAGCAGCCCCTCAGGGATGGAGCAGTTCTTC. It specifies CASSPSGMEQFF. The chain carries TRBV14 and TRBJ2-1; the D gene is possibly TRBD1 (5 bases). Per the germline V gene, CDR1 is SGHDN and CDR2 is FVKESK. CDR3 size: 12 residues. The V end was cut by 4 bases, the J end by 10 bases, with 11 bases between.

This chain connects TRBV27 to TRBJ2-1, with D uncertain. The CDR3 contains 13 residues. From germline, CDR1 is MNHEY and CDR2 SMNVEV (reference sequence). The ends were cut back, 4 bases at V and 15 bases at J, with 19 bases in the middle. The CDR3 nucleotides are TGTGCCAGCAGTTCCCCCCTATTCCAGGTTGTGTTCTTC. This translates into CASSSPLFQVVFF.